The 31 T cell receptor beta chains below come from one sample, sequenced in a study of tumor and adjacent non-tumor tissue in lung cancer. Three rounds of nested PCR, following a modified ARM-PCR protocol, produced the TCRbeta library. TCRdb passed the multiplex PCR reads through MiXCR, listing each CDR3 protein once. Of over 130,000 distinct CDR3 sequences in the sample, roughly 66% were seen once. No cell sorting was done before RNA was extracted from the tissue. Input material: lung tumor tissue. All receptors come from a man aged 55 to 69 with small cell lung cancer.

About this clonotype itself: A clone one base away is much larger, so this may be a read error. The chain is built from TRBV11-2 and TRBJ2-2; tentative D call: TRBD2 (5 bases). This CDR3 has 13 residues. Germline V gives CDR1 SGHAT, CDR2 FQNNGV. The CDR3 sequence is CASTIDRTGKLFF. CDR3 coding DNA: TGTGCCAGCACAATAGACCGCACCGGGAAGCTGTTTTTT.

This clonotype came up a few times. A much larger clone lies one base from this, so it may be a read error. In this CDR3 the conserved last residue, phenylalanine or tryptophan, is missing, so a read error is likely. V is TRBV29-1 and J is TRBJ2-1; D is unresolved. V lost 7 bases, J lost 8 bases, and 12 bases lay in between. CDR1 is SQVTM and CDR2 is ANQGSEA in the germline V gene. CDR3 length: 11 amino acids. This CDR3 is CSAQVRDEQFL. CDR3 DNA: TGCAGCGCCCAAGTTAGGGATGAGCAGTTCTTG.

In the case of this clonotype: An end of the junction does not agree with germline; a read error may underlie this. The chain recombines TRBV20-1 with TRBJ2-3; no clear D gene. The CDR3 is 13 amino acids. Looked up from germline, CDR1 is DFQATT and CDR2 is SNEGSKA (reference sequence). The CDR3 loop is CSARDQSADMQYF. CDR3 nucleotide sequence: TGCAGTGCTAGAGATCAAAGTGCAGATATGCAGTATTTT.

This clonotype appeared a few times. The chain couples TRBV7-9 to TRBJ2-1, with 9 bases that match TRBD2. CDR1 and CDR2 from the germline V gene are SEHNR and FQNEAQ (reference sequence). The CDR3 loop spans 15 amino acids. Germline trimming cut 3 bases from V and 4 bases from J; bases unmatched to any gene: 4. The CDR3 loop is CASSFTSGHYNEQFF. The CDR3, as DNA: TGTGCCAGCAGCTTTACTAGCGGGCATTACAATGAGCAGTTCTTC.

This clonotype was counted between two and nine times. The V and J genes are TRBV19 and TRBJ2-5; D perhaps matches TRBD2 (6 bases). V lost 6 bases to trimming and J lost 2 bases, with 19 bases between them. This CDR3 contains 16 residues. In germline, CDR1 is LNHDA, CDR2 SQIVND (reference sequence). The DNA of the CDR3 is TGTGCCAGTAGCTTGAGGACGGGAGCGCGGCAAGAGACCCAGTACTTC. This gives the protein CASSLRTGARQETQYF.

In regard to this clonotype: A read error is possible here, since a much larger clone lies one base away. The chain combines TRBV11-2 with TRBJ2-1; possible D gene TRBD2, 5 bases. CDR1 is SGHAT and CDR2 is FQNNGV in the germline V gene. V lost 3 bases, J lost 9 bases, and 18 bases lay in between. CDR3 size: 15 residues. The chain's CDR3 is CASSFSRAPDGEQFF. CDR3 coding DNA: TGTGCCAGCAGCTTTTCGCGGGCCCCTGATGGTGAGCAGTTCTTC.

A word on this clonotype: At one end the junction does not follow the germline gene, possibly because of a read error. The chain has TRBV5-1 and TRBJ2-3; D could derive from TRBD1 or TRBD2 (5 bases each). Germline CDR1 SGHRS, CDR2 YFSETQ. This CDR3 is 14 amino acids long. The chain's CDR3 is CSSSPRDSTDTQYF. In nucleotides, the CDR3 is TGCTCCAGCAGCCCGAGGGACAGCACAGATACGCAGTATTTT. The full variable domain, its missing parts supplied by reference TRBV5-1 and TRBJ2-3, is KAGVTQTPRYLIKTRGQQVTLSCSPISGHRSVSWYQQTPGQGLQFLFEYFSETQRNKGNFPGRFSGRQFSNSRSEMNVSTLELGDSALYLCSSSPRDSTDTQYFGPGTRLTVL.

Comment on this clonotype: Without the conserved terminal phenylalanine or tryptophan, this CDR3 likely stems from a read error. The DNA is omitted, as the CDR3 cannot be located on it reliably, and the CDR3 follows TCRdb's listing. CDR3 amino acids: CSAINRGYTQYL. V usage is TRBV20-1 and J usage is TRBJ2-3. The CDR3 is made up of 12 amino acids, end residues included. Germline V gives CDR1 DFQATT, CDR2 SNEGSKA (reference sequence).

The rearrangement joins TRBV20-1 to TRBJ2-1; 8 nucleotides align to TRBD1. Germline trimming cut 6 bases from V and 9 bases from J; bases unmatched to any gene: 16. The CDR3 is 15 residues long. Per germline, CDR1 DFQATT and CDR2 SNEGSKA (reference sequence). The CDR3: CSARTPGTGPSEQFF. CDR3 coding DNA: TGCAGTGCGCGGACCCCAGGGACAGGTCCTTCTGAGCAGTTCTTC.

The chain recombines TRBV7-9 with TRBJ1-2; 7 bases agree with TRBD1. The germline CDR1 and CDR2 sequences are SEHNR and FQNEAQ (reference sequence). J gave up 4 bases and V 3 bases, and 8 bases lay outside the gene matches. CDR3 length equals 15 residues. DNA for the CDR3: TGTGCCAGCAGCTTCGGACCCGGGACAGCCTATGGCTACACCTTC. It codes for CASSFGPGTAYGYTF.

A word on this clonotype: This may arise from a read error, as a much more abundant clone is one base away. The gene calls are TRBV29-1 and TRBJ2-6; 11 nucleotides match TRBD1. The junction had 5 bases not matched to a gene; V was cut back by 6 bases and J by 4 bases. Per the germline V gene, CDR1 is SQVTM and CDR2 is ANQGSEA. The CDR3 has 15 residues. The CDR3 loop is CSVRTGGVGANVLTF. CDR3 sequence (DNA): TGCAGCGTACGGACAGGGGGCGTGGGGGCCAACGTCCTGACTTTC.

This clonotype was counted ten times or more. The rearrangement uses TRBV20-1 and TRBJ1-2, with 11 bases matching TRBD1. This CDR3 contains 14 residues. The trim removed 3 bases at V and 5 bases at J, leaving 5 bases unmatched. The germline V gene has CDR1 DFQATT and CDR2 SNEGSKA (reference sequence). The chain's CDR3 is CSASAGTGGYGYTF. CDR3 sequence (DNA): TGCAGTGCTAGCGCCGGGACAGGGGGGTATGGCTACACCTTC.

This clonotype was seen only once. V and J are TRBV4-1 and TRBJ1-5; D unresolved. CDR1 and CDR2 from the germline V gene are MGHRA and YSYEKL. This CDR3 is built from 14 residues. Deletions cut 1 base from V and 5 bases from J, with 9 bases between. The CDR3 nucleotides are TGCGCCAGCAGCCAAGGATTTTCGGATCAGCCCCAGCATTTT. It is translated as CASSQGFSDQPQHF.

This clonotype was detected many times. The J gene is TRBJ1-1, the V gene TRBV20-1; D is undetermined. From germline, CDR1 is DFQATT and CDR2 SNEGSKA (reference sequence). V gave up 0 bases and J gave up 7 bases, with 9 bases separating them. The CDR3 length is 12 residues. Here the CDR3 reads CSARDPVVEAFF. CDR3 coding DNA: TGCAGTGCTAGAGATCCCGTAGTTGAAGCTTTCTTT.

A few counts support this clonotype. The V gene is TRBV5-1, the J gene TRBJ2-7; D gene unclear. Trimming left V 0 bases short and J 6 bases short, with 13 bases between. Germline V CDR1 and CDR2: SGHRS, YFSETQ. CDR3 length equals 14 residues. The CDR3 here is CASSLAPNSGEQYV. The CDR3 bases are TGCGCCAGCAGCTTGGCTCCCAATTCGGGCGAGCAGTACGTC.

As concerns this clonotype: A much larger clone differs by one base, so this may be a read error. V and J are TRBV20-1 and TRBJ2-3, with 9 bases lining up with TRBD2. CDR1 is DFQATT and CDR2 is SNEGSKA in the germline V gene (reference sequence). V trimming: 4 bases; J trimming: 5 bases; junction bases outside the gene matches: 13. This CDR3 is built from 16 residues. Here the CDR3 reads CSAISRSGRLVDTQYF. The CDR3 DNA reads TGCAGTGCTATAAGCCGAAGCGGGAGGCTTGTAGATACGCAGTATTTT.

To note about this clonotype: A much larger clone differs from this one at a single base, so this may be a read error. The chain recombines TRBV12-3 or TRBV12-4 with TRBJ2-1, with D maybe TRBD2 (6 bases). CDR3 length equals 16 residues. CDR3 in DNA: TGTGCCAACAGTAGGACCGGAGGAGGGGCCTACAATGAGCAGTTCTTC. This gives the protein CANSRTGGGAYNEQFF.

This chain joins TRBV12-3 or TRBV12-4 and TRBJ2-1; possible D gene TRBD1, 6 bases. CDR3 length: 13 residues. V lost 3 bases and J lost 9, with 12 bases in between. The CDR3 DNA sequence: TGTGCCAGCAGTTTCTCCGGGACAACTGAGCAGTTCTTC. Residues: CASSFSGTTEQFF.

Note on this clonotype: The junction departs from germline at one end; a sequencing error may be responsible. This chain links TRBV12-3 or TRBV12-4 with TRBJ2-1, with 13 nucleotides matching TRBD2. The CDR3 spans 17 residues. CDR3 coding DNA: TGTGCCAGCAGCCCGACTAGCGGGAGGACCTATTACAGTGAGCAGTTCTTC. Translation gives CASSPTSGRTYYSEQFF.

This chain joins TRBV11-2 and TRBJ1-1; no clear D. This CDR3 has 16 amino acids. Germline V gives CDR1 SGHAT, CDR2 FQNNGV. The CDR3 DNA reads as TGTGTCTGCAGCTTATTTACCGGGATAGGGAACACTGAAGCTTTCTTT. Amino acid sequence: CVCSLFTGIGNTEAFF.

The V and J genes are TRBV11-2 and TRBJ2-3; possible D gene TRBD2, 5 bases. Trimming took off 4 bases at V and 5 bases at J, with 34 bases between the two ends. This CDR3 comprises 21 residues. The germline V gene has CDR1 SGHAT and CDR2 FQNNGV. Here the CDR3 DNA reads TGTGCCAGCAGCTCTACCCTCGGTAGCGTGAGGGAAACCGACTTCATAGATACGCAGTATTTT. Amino acids: CASSSTLGSVRETDFIDTQYF.

This clonotype has more than one count but fewer than ten. The J gene is TRBJ2-5, the V gene TRBV11-2; D is possibly TRBD1 or TRBD2 (5 bases each). The CDR3 runs 12 residues. Trimming took off 9 bases at V and 14 bases at J, with 22 bases between the two ends. Germline CDR1 is SGHAT and CDR2 is FQNNGV. The chain's CDR3 is CASIVTGTQEYF. DNA of the CDR3: TGTGCCAGTATTGTAACCGGGACCCAAGAATACTTC.

For this clonotype: One junction end disagrees with the germline gene, perhaps due to a read error. This chain connects TRBV24-1 to TRBJ2-1; D unresolved. This CDR3 region has 13 residues. CDR1 KGHDR and CDR2 SFDVKD come from the germline V gene. CDR3 bases: TGTGCCACCAGTGATTTGTCCCGTGATGAGCAGCTCTTC. It translates to CATSDLSRDEQLF.

DNA of the CDR3: TGCAGTGCTACCAACGTCGGGGCTAACTATGGCTACACCTTC. Protein product: CSATNVGANYGYTF. This chain connects TRBV20-1 to TRBJ1-2, with D uncertain. The CDR3 runs 14 residues. The V gene's germline CDR1 is DFQATT and CDR2 SNEGSKA (reference sequence). The V end lost 4 bases, the J end lost 0 bases, and 12 bases lay between the germline ends.

This clonotype has ten or more counts. The CDR3 DNA follows: TGCAGTGCTAGACACATAACAGGGGATCGGTCGGAGACCCAGTACTTC. This encodes CSARHITGDRSETQYF. The chain combines TRBV20-1 with TRBJ2-5; 7 nucleotides line up with TRBD1. Germline V gene lookup returns CDR1 DFQATT and CDR2 SNEGSKA (reference sequence). This CDR3 is built from 16 residues. V dropped 2 bases and J dropped 5; count of bases not matched to a gene: 14.

Regarding this clonotype: An end of the junction does not agree with germline; a read error may underlie this. DNA of the CDR3: TGTACCACCAGCTTAAGACCCTCCTACAAAGAGCAGTTCTTC. Protein: CTTSLRPSYKEQFF. The chain is built from TRBV11-2 and TRBJ2-1; D is ambiguous. Germline V gene lookup returns CDR1 SGHAT and CDR2 FQNNGV. The CDR3 consists of 14 residues.

This clonotype was counted a single time. The conserved closing phenylalanine or tryptophan is absent in this CDR3, likely reflecting a read error. J is TRBJ1-6 and V is TRBV4-1; tentatively, D is TRBD1 (5 bases). CDR3 size: 18 residues. Germline V gene data show CDR1 as MGHRA and CDR2 as YSYEKL. The CDR3 nucleotides are TGCACCAGCAGCCAGGAAAGGGGTAGCCAGGGAAATAATTCACCCCTCCACTAT. This translates into CTSSQERGSQGNNSPLHY.

A remark on this clonotype: One end of the junction varies from germline; a read error may be responsible. J is TRBJ1-2 and V is TRBV20-1; perhaps TRBD1 as D (6 bases). Germline V CDR1 and CDR2: DFQATT, SNEGSKA (reference sequence). The CDR3 has 14 amino acids. The CDR3 nucleotides are TGTAGTGCTAGCCAATCTACAGGGAACTATGTCTACACCTTC. Amino acids: CSASQSTGNYVYTF.

This clonotype was detected only a few times. This may be a read error, as it is one base from a much larger clone. The chain has TRBV20-1 and TRBJ2-3; D gene uncertain. The germline V gene encodes CDR1 DFQATT and CDR2 SNEGSKA (reference sequence). V was clipped by 2 bases and J by 4 bases, with 13 bases between them. This CDR3 has 14 residues. The CDR3 region is CSARNGEGADTQYF. The CDR3 DNA reads as TGCAGTGCTAGAAACGGAGAAGGCGCAGATACGCAGTATTTT.

This clonotype was detected many times. J is TRBJ2-1 and V is TRBV6-5; TRBD2 agrees at 7 bases. The ends lost 5 bases at V and 2 bases at J; junction bases unmatched: 6. The CDR3 loop spans 15 amino acids. The germline V gene encodes CDR1 MNHEY and CDR2 SVGAGI. The CDR3 sequence: CASSTSSGTYNEQFF. CDR3 DNA: TGTGCCAGCAGTACCTCTAGCGGAACCTACAATGAGCAGTTCTTC.

This clonotype was detected once. Mismatch with germline at one junction end may stem from a read error. The J gene is TRBJ2-3, the V gene TRBV20-1, with D hard to call. Germline lookup yields CDR1 DFQATT and CDR2 SNEGSKA (reference sequence). The CDR3 extends over 13 amino acids. CDR3 sequence reads: CCASQALTDTQYF. The CDR3 nucleotides read TGCTGTGCTAGTCAAGCTTTAACAGATACGCAGTATTTT.